The 18 T cell receptor beta chains below all came from one sample that was sequenced in a study of blood T cell repertoires in COVID-19. TCRdb's copy holds only in-frame clones and misses some; the assay was immunoSEQ multiplex PCR. The sample lists about 110,000 clones, 75% to 85% occurring once. The sequenced sample consisted of peripheral blood. These receptors came from a woman aged 55-70 years with acute or convalescent COVID-19.

The gene calls are TRBV4-2 and TRBJ1-5, with D unresolved. The germline V and J ends were trimmed by 4 bases and 1 base, with 11 bases remaining between them. This CDR3 has 15 residues. Germline assignment: CDR1 LGHNA and CDR2 YNFKEQ. Here the CDR3 reads CASSRLPGSNQPQHF. The CDR3 nucleotides are TGTGCCAGCAGCCGTCTCCCGGGGAGCAATCAGCCCCAGCATTTT.

This clone was seen only once. CDR3: CASSVGPGFAYEQYF. The CDR3 region has the DNA TGTGCCAGCAGCGTGGGCCCAGGGTTCGCCTACGAGCAGTACTTC. The V call is TRBV9, the J call TRBJ2-7, with D tentatively TRBD1 (5 bases). This CDR3 is 15 amino acids long. V was pared by 2 bases and J by 2 bases, with 14 bases between. In germline, CDR1 is SGDLS, CDR2 YYNGEE.

The rearrangement links TRBV18 to TRBJ1-6, with D unclear. Deletions cut 9 bases from V and 2 bases from J, with 5 bases between. The CDR3 sequence is 12 residues long. Germline CDR1 is KGHSH and CDR2 is LQKENI. The CDR3 loop is CASCTYNSPLHF. Here the CDR3 DNA reads TGTGCCAGTTGTACCTATAATTCACCCCTCCACTTT.

This clone was found a few times. The chain recombines TRBV4-2 with TRBJ2-3; D is undetermined. Per germline, CDR1 LGHNA and CDR2 YNFKEQ. The CDR3 length is 15 residues. Deletions cut 1 base from V and 1 base from J, with 9 bases between. Written as DNA, the CDR3 is TGTGCCAGCAGCCAAGGGCAGTACCGCACAGATACGCAGTATTTT. It is translated as CASSQGQYRTDTQYF.

The chain carries TRBV9 and TRBJ1-1; no firm D call. Per the germline V gene, CDR1 is SGDLS and CDR2 is YYNGEE. Trimming removed 0 bases at V and 7 bases at J, with 16 bases between. CDR3 length equals 15 residues. In nucleotides, the CDR3 is TGTGCCAGCAGCGTAGGGTCAGTGATCGAGGGTGAAGCTTTCTTT. It yields the protein CASSVGSVIEGEAFF.

The chain is built from TRBV5-1 and TRBJ2-7; maybe TRBD1 (6 bases). Germline V gene lookup returns CDR1 SGHRS and CDR2 YFSETQ. Trimming left V 0 bases short and J 3 bases short, with 13 bases between. The CDR3 has 15 residues. The CDR3 DNA sequence: TGCGCCAGCAGCTTGGAGGGCAGGGGCCACTACGAGCAGTACTTC. Its translation: CASSLEGRGHYEQYF. The variable domain in full, completed from reference TRBV5-1 and TRBJ2-7, reads KAGVTQTPRYLIKTRGQQVTLSCSPISGHRSVSWYQQTPGQGLQFLFEYFSETQRNKGNFPGRFSGRQFSNSRSEMNVSTLELGDSALYLCASSLEGRGHYEQYFGPGTRLTVT.

This chain uses TRBV7-2 with TRBJ1-3, with unresolved D. Per the germline V gene, CDR1 is SGHTA and CDR2 is FQGNSA. This CDR3 has 15 residues. Trimming pared 3 bases from V and 1 base from J, leaving 10 bases between. The CDR3 DNA sequence: TGTGCCAGCAGCTTTACATACGGGTCTGGAAACACCATATATTTT. Protein sequence: CASSFTYGSGNTIYF.

This clone has a single count. The rearrangement uses TRBV4-2 and TRBJ2-3; 11 nucleotides line up with TRBD2. The CDR3 consists of 16 residues. V lost 4 bases and J lost 2; bases outside the gene matches: 5. The germline CDR1 and CDR2 sequences are LGHNA and YNFKEQ. CDR3 amino acids: CASSPGTSGYTDTQYF. CDR3 bases: TGTGCCAGCAGCCCAGGGACTAGCGGTTACACAGATACGCAGTATTTT.

This clone was observed a few times. The V call is TRBV4-2, the J call TRBJ2-2, with a possible D match to TRBD1 (5 bases). CDR1 and CDR2 from the germline V gene are LGHNA and YNFKEQ. The length of the CDR3 is 16 residues. Trimming shortened V by 3 bases and J by 0 bases, and 11 bases separated the two germline ends. The CDR3 DNA follows: TGTGCCAGCAGCCATATGACAGAGTCGAACACCGGGGAGCTGTTTTTT. Translation: CASSHMTESNTGELFF.

The rearrangement joins TRBV3-1 (or the pseudogene TRBV3-2) to TRBJ2-5; 9 nucleotides agree with TRBD2. The CDR3 extends over 17 amino acids. The germline V gene has CDR1 LGHDT and CDR2 YNNKEL (reference sequence). V lost 6 bases to trimming and J lost 5 bases; unmatched junction nucleotides: 16. CDR3 nucleotide sequence: TGTGCCAGCAGACCTTCTCTGGGCGGGGGGGGCCAGGAGACCCAGTACTTC. This codes for CASRPSLGGGGQETQYF.

This CDR3 reads CASSSLRANTQYF. CDR3 nucleotide sequence: TGTGCCAGCAGCTCTCTGCGGGCAAATACGCAGTATTTT. This rearrangement joins TRBV7-2 to TRBJ2-3, with D possibly TRBD2 on 5 matching bases. Germline assignment: CDR1 SGHTA and CDR2 FQGNSA. The V gene lost 4 bases and the J gene lost 7 bases, with 12 bases spanning the gap. The CDR3 consists of 13 residues.

The V gene is TRBV30, the J gene TRBJ1-2; 9 bases match TRBD1. With 5 bases clipped from V and 3 bases from J, the junction kept 10 bases outside the gene matches. Germline CDR1 GTSNPN, CDR2 SVGIG (reference sequence). This CDR3 is built from 15 residues. The CDR3 DNA reads TGTGCCTGGGCGGGACAGGGTGGCATTTACTATGGCTACACCTTC. This encodes CAWAGQGGIYYGYTF. The complete variable domain, with remaining parts taken from reference TRBV30 and TRBJ1-2, reads SQTIHQWPATLVQPVGSPLSLECTVEGTSNPNLYWYRQAAGRGLQLLFYSVGIGQISSEVPQNLSASRPQDRQFILSSKKLLLSDSGFYLCAWAGQGGIYYGYTFGSGTRLTVV.

The V gene is TRBV6-2 or TRBV6-3, the J gene TRBJ2-4; tentatively, D is TRBD2 (7 bases). The CDR3 is 16 amino acids. Germline CDR1 and CDR2: MNHEY and SVGEGT. V shed 4 bases and J shed 1 base, with 14 bases lying between them. CDR3 in DNA: TGTGCCAGCAGTTGGGGGGGGCGAGGGGCCAAAAACATTCAGTACTTC. Protein product: CASSWGGRGAKNIQYF.

The chain couples TRBV4-2 to TRBJ2-5; no firm D call. The CDR3 length is 14 residues. Germline V gene sequence: CDR1 LGHNA, CDR2 YNFKEQ. Trimming shortened V by 1 base and J by 1 base, and 7 bases separated the two germline ends. This CDR3 reads CASSQGGPQETQYF. DNA of the CDR3: TGTGCCAGCAGCCAAGGAGGTCCCCAAGAGACCCAGTACTTC.

CDR3 DNA: TGTGCCTGGAGTGTAGGAGCGGGGGGCGGGAATGAGCAGTTCTTC. Protein: CAWSVGAGGGNEQFF. The chain links TRBV30 to TRBJ2-1; TRBD2 matches at 9 bases. Germline V CDR1 and CDR2: GTSNPN, SVGIG (reference sequence). The V segment lost 0 bases and the J segment 7 bases; nucleotides outside the gene matches: 7. The CDR3 is 15 residues long. Based on the CDR3 plus reference TRBV30 and TRBJ2-1, the full variable domain is SQTIHQWPATLVQPVGSPLSLECTVEGTSNPNLYWYRQAAGRGLQLLFYSVGIGQISSEVPQNLSASRPQDRQFILSSKKLLLSDSGFYLCAWSVGAGGGNEQFFGPGTRLTVL.

The chain is built from TRBV28 and TRBJ1-5, with a weak D call TRBD1 (5 bases). Trimming shortened V by 3 bases and J by 0 bases, and 15 bases separated the two germline ends. The CDR3 is made up of 17 amino acids. Per germline, CDR1 MDHEN and CDR2 SYDVKM. The CDR3 reads CASSLGMGLLSNQPQHF. CDR3 bases: TGTGCCAGCAGTTTGGGGATGGGGCTTCTTAGCAATCAGCCCCAGCATTTT.

This clone was seen a single time. The V call is TRBV19, the J call TRBJ2-1, with D uncertain. V lost 5 bases and J lost 1, with 6 bases in between. CDR3 length equals 13 residues. CDR1 is LNHDA, CDR2 SQIVND, per germline (reference sequence). As DNA, the CDR3 is TGTGCCAGTAGTCTCACTTCCTACAATGAGCAGTTCTTC. It encodes CASSLTSYNEQFF.

This chain connects TRBV6-5 to TRBJ1-1; no reliable D call. Trimming took off 10 bases at V and 4 bases at J, with 16 bases between the two ends. CDR1 is MNHEY and CDR2 is SVGAGI in the germline V gene. The CDR3 covers 13 residues. CDR3 sequence: CATQSGRGTEAFF. The DNA of the CDR3 is TGTGCCACTCAATCGGGAAGAGGCACTGAAGCTTTCTTT.